These T cell receptor beta chains were read from a single sample in a study of cytomegalovirus exposure and HLA in healthy donors. The repertoire was sequenced with immunoSEQ multiplex PCR; TCRdb's copy has only in-frame clones and lacks some. Here the sample spans 120,000 or so clones, around 82% being singletons. Sequencing used PBMCs. The receptors come from a female donor in good health and CMV-seronegative. Both conserved end residues are part of each CDR3. A D gene is named only where the DNA matches it firmly. Clone sizes are given selectively: once, few, many, or a class where the clone is expanded.

clone size	J gene	V gene	D gene	CDR3 protein	CDR3 DNA
NA	TRBJ2-7	TRBV6-1	TRBD2	CASSGRLAGTYEQYF	TGTGCCAGCAGTGGGAGACTAGCGGGGACCTACGAGCAGTACTTC
NA	TRBJ1-1	TRBV11-1	NA	CASSLIPDTEAFF	TGTGCCAGCAGCTTAATCCCGGACACTGAAGCTTTCTTT
NA	TRBJ2-1	TRBV11-2	NA	CASSPRRGGGLDEQFF	TGTGCCAGCAGCCCCCGACGAGGGGGGGGGCTAGATGAGCAGTTCTTC
NA	TRBJ1-3	TRBV5-1	NA	CASSFGGENTIYF	TGCGCCAGCAGCTTCGGGGGAGAAAACACCATATATTTT
few	TRBJ1-1	TRBV10-3	NA	CAMRGNTEAFF	TGTGCCATGAGAGGGAACACTGAAGCTTTCTTT
NA	TRBJ2-2	TRBV10-2	TRBD2	CASRFASGSNTGELFF	TGCGCCAGCAGATTTGCTAGCGGGAGTAACACCGGGGAGCTGTTTTTT
NA	TRBJ1-5	TRBV2	NA	CASSPEGSNQPQHF	TGTGCCAGCAGTCCGGAGGGGAGCAATCAGCCCCAGCATTTT
NA	TRBJ2-7	TRBV6-5	TRBD2	CASSPGTRPYEQYF	TGTGCCAGCAGTCCTGGGACTAGGCCCTACGAGCAGTACTTC
NA	TRBJ2-1	TRBV27	TRBD2	CASSVLSGGASEQFF	TGTGCCAGCAGCGTACTTAGCGGGGGGGCCTCTGAGCAGTTCTTC
NA	TRBJ1-2	TRBV5-5	NA	CASSLEWPAGYGYTF	TGTGCCAGCAGCTTGGAGTGGCCAGCAGGCTATGGCTACACCTTC
NA	TRBJ1-6	TRBV18	NA	CASSPAGNSPLHF	TGTGCCAGCTCACCGGCGGGGAATTCACCCCTCCACTTT
few	TRBJ2-1	TRBV2	NA	CASTQRAAYNEQFF	TGTGCCAGCACCCAGAGGGCCGCCTACAATGAGCAGTTCTTC
NA	TRBJ2-3	TRBV6-1	TRBD2	CASSEAAGGVYTQYF	TGTGCCAGCAGCGAGGCGGCCGGGGGGGTCTATACGCAGTATTTT
NA	TRBJ2-2	TRBV4-1	TRBD2	CASSQEGGLAGGRTTGELFF	TGCGCCAGCAGCCAAGAGGGGGGACTAGCGGGGGGACGAACCACCGGGGAGCTGTTTTTT
once	TRBJ2-7	TRBV7-8	TRBD2	CASSLEPLSSGMYEQYF	TGTGCCAGCAGCTTAGAGCCCTTGTCTAGCGGGATGTACGAGCAGTACTTC
NA	TRBJ2-1	TRBV28	TRBD2	CASSYSGKGNEQFF	TGTGCCAGCAGTTATAGCGGGAAAGGAAATGAGCAGTTCTTC
NA	TRBJ2-2	TRBV7-9	NA	CASSDSGKYTGELFF	TGTGCCAGCAGCGATAGCGGAAAATACACCGGGGAGCTGTTTTTT
NA	TRBJ1-2	TRBV30	NA	CAWSVQSHRLAYGYTF	TGTGCCTGGAGTGTACAATCCCACAGGTTGGCCTATGGCTACACCTTC
NA	TRBJ1-1	TRBV7-9	NA	CASSPEGTEAFF	TGTGCCAGCAGCCCCGAGGGCACTGAAGCTTTCTTT
NA	TRBJ1-1	TRBV19	NA	CASSIQAGEAFF	TGTGCCAGTAGTATTCAGGCAGGTGAAGCTTTCTTT
NA	TRBJ2-1	TRBV2	NA	CASIGGAGGNEQFF	TGTGCCAGCATCGGGGGTGCGGGCGGTAATGAGCAGTTCTTC
NA	TRBJ1-6	TRBV5-1	TRBD1	CASSLRTGNNSPLHF	TGCGCCAGCAGCCTGCGGACAGGGAATAATTCACCCCTCCACTTT
once	TRBJ1-1	TRBV28	TRBD1	CASKAGGWADTEAFF	TGTGCCAGCAAGGCAGGGGGGTGGGCGGACACTGAAGCTTTCTTT
NA	TRBJ1-2	TRBV6-5	TRBD1	CASHGQAPNYGYTF	TGTGCCAGCCACGGACAGGCCCCCAACTATGGCTACACCTTC
NA	TRBJ1-2	TRBV6-1	TRBD1	CAIQDRGGAYGYTF	TGTGCCATCCAGGACAGGGGGGGTGCCTATGGCTACACCTTC
NA	TRBJ2-7	TRBV7-9	NA	CSSSFSDSSYEQYF	TGTTCCAGCAGCTTCAGTGACAGTTCCTACGAGCAGTACTTC
NA	TRBJ2-5	TRBV7-2	TRBD1	CASSGQGAIRETQYF	TGTGCCAGCAGCGGACAGGGGGCTATTCGAGAGACCCAGTACTTC
NA	TRBJ2-5	TRBV11-2	NA	CASSLVARQETQYF	TGTGCCAGCAGCTTAGTCGCGAGACAAGAGACCCAGTACTTC
NA	TRBJ1-1	TRBV4-1	TRBD1	CASTEQGRNTEAFF	TGCGCCAGCACTGAACAGGGGCGGAACACTGAAGCTTTCTTT